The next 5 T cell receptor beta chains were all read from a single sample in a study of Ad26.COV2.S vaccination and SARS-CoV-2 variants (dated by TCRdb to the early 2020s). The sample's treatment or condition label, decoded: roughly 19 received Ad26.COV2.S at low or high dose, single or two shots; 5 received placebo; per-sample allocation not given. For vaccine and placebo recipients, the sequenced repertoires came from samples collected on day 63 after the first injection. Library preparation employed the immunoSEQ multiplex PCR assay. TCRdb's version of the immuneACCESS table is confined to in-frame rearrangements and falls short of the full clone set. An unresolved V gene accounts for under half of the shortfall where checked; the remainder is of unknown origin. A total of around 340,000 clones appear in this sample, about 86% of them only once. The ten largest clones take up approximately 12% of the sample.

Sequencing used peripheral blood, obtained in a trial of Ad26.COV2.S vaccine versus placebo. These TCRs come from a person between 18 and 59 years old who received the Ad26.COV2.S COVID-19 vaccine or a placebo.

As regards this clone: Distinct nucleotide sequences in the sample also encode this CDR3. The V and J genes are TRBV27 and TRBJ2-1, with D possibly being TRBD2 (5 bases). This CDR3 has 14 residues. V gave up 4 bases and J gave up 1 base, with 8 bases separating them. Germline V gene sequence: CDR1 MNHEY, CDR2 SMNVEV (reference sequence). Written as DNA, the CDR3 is TGTGCCAGCAGTTCCCGGGGTTCCTACAATGAGCAGTTCTTC. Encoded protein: CASSSRGSYNEQFF.

CDR3 amino acids: CASSEGTYSYEQYF. For the CDR3, the DNA is TGTGCCAGCAGCGAAGGGACATACTCCTACGAGCAGTACTTC. The V call is TRBV5-6, the J call TRBJ2-7; a weak D match, TRBD1 (6 bases). V was clipped by 4 bases and J by 0 bases, with 11 bases between them. This CDR3 has 14 residues. Germline CDR1 is SGHDT and CDR2 is YYEEEE.

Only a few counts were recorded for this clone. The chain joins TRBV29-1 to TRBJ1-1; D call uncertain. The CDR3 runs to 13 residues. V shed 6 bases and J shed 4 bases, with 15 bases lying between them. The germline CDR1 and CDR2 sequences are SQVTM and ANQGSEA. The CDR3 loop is CSVARDDATEAFF. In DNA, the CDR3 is TGCAGCGTCGCTCGAGACGACGCCACTGAAGCTTTCTTT.

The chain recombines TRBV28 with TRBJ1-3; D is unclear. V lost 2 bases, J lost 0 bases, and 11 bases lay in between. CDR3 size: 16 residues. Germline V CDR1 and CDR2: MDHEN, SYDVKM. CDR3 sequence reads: CASSLPGSSSGNTIYF. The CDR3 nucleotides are TGTGCCAGCAGTTTACCGGGCTCCTCCTCTGGAAACACCATATATTTT.

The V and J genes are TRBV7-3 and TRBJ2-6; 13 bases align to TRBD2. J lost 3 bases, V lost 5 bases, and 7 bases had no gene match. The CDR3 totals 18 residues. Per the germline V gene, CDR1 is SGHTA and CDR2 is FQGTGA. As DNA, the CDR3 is TGTGCCAGCAGCCCTTCGGGACTAGCGGGAAGTGGGGCCAACGTCCTGACTTTC. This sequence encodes CASSPSGLAGSGANVLTF. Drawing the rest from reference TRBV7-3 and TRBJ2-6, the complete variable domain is GAGVSQTPSNKVTEKGKYVELRCDPISGHTALYWYRQSLGQGPEFLIYFQGTGAADDSGLPNDRFFAVRPEGSVSTLKIQRTERGDSAVYLCASSPSGLAGSGANVLTFGAGSRLTVL.